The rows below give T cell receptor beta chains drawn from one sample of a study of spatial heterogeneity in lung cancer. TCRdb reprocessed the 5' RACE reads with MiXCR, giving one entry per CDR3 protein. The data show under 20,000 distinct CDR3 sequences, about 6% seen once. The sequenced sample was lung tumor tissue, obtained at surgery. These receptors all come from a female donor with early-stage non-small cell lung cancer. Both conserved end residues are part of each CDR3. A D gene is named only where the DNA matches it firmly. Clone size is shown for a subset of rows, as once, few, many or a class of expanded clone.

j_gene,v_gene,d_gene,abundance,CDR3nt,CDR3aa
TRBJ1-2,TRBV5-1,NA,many,TGCGCCAGCAGCGGGGGCCTGTACTATGGCTACACCTTC,CASSGGLYYGYTF
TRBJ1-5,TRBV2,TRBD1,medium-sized,TGTGCCAGCAGTGAATCCGGGACAGTCAAGCCCCAGCATTTT,CASSESGTVKPQHF
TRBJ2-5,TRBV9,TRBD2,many,TGTGCCAGCAGCGCGACTAGCGGGGGGCAAGAGACCCAGTACTTC,CASSATSGGQETQYF
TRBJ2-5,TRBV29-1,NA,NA,TGCAGCGTGGGTCAGTTCGGGGAGACCCAGTACTTC,CSVGQFGETQYF
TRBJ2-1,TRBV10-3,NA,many,TGTGCCATCCAAAGGGAGACCTACAATGAGCAGTTCTTC,CAIQRETYNEQFF
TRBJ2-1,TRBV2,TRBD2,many,TGTGCCAGAACGGATATTAGACTAGCGGGAGTATTAGACTCCTACAATGAGCAGTTCTTC,CARTDIRLAGVLDSYNEQFF
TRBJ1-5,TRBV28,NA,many,TGTGCCAGCAGTTTATGGTCTCAGCCCCAGCATTTT,CASSLWSQPQHF
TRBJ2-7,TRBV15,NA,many,TGTGCCACCGGGATGGGTGCGGGGCAGTACTTC,CATGMGAGQYF
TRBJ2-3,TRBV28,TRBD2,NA,TGTGCCAGCAGCCTAGCGGGGGCCACCCGAACAGATACGCAGTATTTT,CASSLAGATRTDTQYF
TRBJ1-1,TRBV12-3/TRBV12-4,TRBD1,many,TGTGCCAGCAGCTACAGGGGGCCCACTGAAGCTTTCTTT,CASSYRGPTEAFF
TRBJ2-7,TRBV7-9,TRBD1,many,TGTGCCAGCAGCTTAAAGGGACAGGGAATCCACGAGCAGTACTTC,CASSLKGQGIHEQYF
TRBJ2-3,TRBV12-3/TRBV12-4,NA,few,TGTGCCAGCAGTTTAGCGGGATCGGTTATCACAGATACGCAGTATTTT,CASSLAGSVITDTQYF
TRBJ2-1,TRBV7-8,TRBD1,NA,TGTGCCAGCAGCTCTCCAGGACAGGGGAACTACAATGAGCAGTTCTTC,CASSSPGQGNYNEQFF
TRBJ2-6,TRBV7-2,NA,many,TGTGCCAGCAGCTTAGCGGCTGACTCTGGGGCCAACGTCCTGACTTTC,CASSLAADSGANVLTF
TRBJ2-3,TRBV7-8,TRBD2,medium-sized,TGTGCCAGCAGCTGGGCGGGGGGCACAGATACGCAGTATTTT,CASSWAGGTDTQYF
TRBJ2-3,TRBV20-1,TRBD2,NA,TGCAGTGCTAGAGGGGAGGTAGCGGGGGCCACCACAGATACGCAGTATTTT,CSARGEVAGATTDTQYF
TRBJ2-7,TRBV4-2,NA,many,TGTGCCAGCAGCCAAGGCCCGAAGGGGTACGAGCAGTACTTC,CASSQGPKGYEQYF
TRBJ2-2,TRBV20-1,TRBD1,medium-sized,TGCAGTGCTAGAGAGGGGACAGGGGACACCGGGGAGCTGTTTTTT,CSAREGTGDTGELFF
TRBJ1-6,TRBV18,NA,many,TGTGCCAGCTCACCACAGTCAGGCATCAATAATTCACCCCTCCACTTT,CASSPQSGINNSPLHF
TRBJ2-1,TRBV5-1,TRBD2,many,TGCGCCAGCACGACTAGCGGGAGTTTTAATGAGCAGTTCTTC,CASTTSGSFNEQFF
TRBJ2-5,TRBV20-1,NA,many,TGCAGTGCTAGTGGTGGGGCAGACCAAGAGACCCAGTACTTC,CSASGGADQETQYF
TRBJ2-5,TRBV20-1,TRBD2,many,TGCAGTGCCGAGGGACTAGCATCGGAGACCCAGTACTTC,CSAEGLASETQYF
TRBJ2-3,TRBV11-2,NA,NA,TGTGCCAGCAGCTCCGACCCCGCGGGCGCAGATACGCAGTATTTT,CASSSDPAGADTQYF
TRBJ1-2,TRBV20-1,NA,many,TGCAGTGCTAGAGATCTCCAAGTCTATGGCTACACCTTC,CSARDLQVYGYTF
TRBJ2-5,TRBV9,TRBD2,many,TGTGCCAGCAGCGTAGCGGGGGGGCTAGAAGAGACCCAGTACTTC,CASSVAGGLEETQYF
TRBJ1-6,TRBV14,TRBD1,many,TGTGCCAGCAGCCGAGGGACAGGGGCATATTCACCCCTCCACTTT,CASSRGTGAYSPLHF
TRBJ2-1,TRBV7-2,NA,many,TGTGCCAGCAGCTATCGGGGCGGGATACGGAACAATGAGCAGTTCTTC,CASSYRGGIRNNEQFF
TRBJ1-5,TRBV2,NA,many,TGTGCCAGCAGTGTTTGGACCTTACAGCCCCAGCATTTT,CASSVWTLQPQHF
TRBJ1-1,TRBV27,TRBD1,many,TGTGCCAGCAGTCTCCAGGGGGCACTCGGGGAGGCTTTCTTT,CASSLQGALGEAFF
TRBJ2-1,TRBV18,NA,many,TGTGCCAGCTCACCACCGCAGGGTGAAACTGAGCAGTTCTTC,CASSPPQGETEQFF
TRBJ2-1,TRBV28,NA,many,TGTGCCAGCAGTCCAGGCAATCTTTACAATGAGCAGTTCTTC,CASSPGNLYNEQFF
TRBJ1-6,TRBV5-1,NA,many,TGCGCCAGCAGCGGCGAAGAGAATTCACCCCTCCACTTT,CASSGEENSPLHF
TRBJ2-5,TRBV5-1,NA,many,TGCGCCAGCAGCTTGGACGGCAGGGGCCAAGAGACCCAGTACTTC,CASSLDGRGQETQYF
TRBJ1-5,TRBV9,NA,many,TGTGCCAGCAGCGTGCACATTAATCAGCCCCAGCATTTT,CASSVHINQPQHF
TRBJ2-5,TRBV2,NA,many,TGTGCCAGCAGGGAGGGGACGCAGTACCAAGAGACCCAGTACTTC,CASREGTQYQETQYF
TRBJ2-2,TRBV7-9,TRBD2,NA,TGTGCCAGCTACTCTATAGCGGGAGGCGTCACCGGGGAGCTGTTTTTT,CASYSIAGGVTGELFF
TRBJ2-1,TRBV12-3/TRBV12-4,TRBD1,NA,TGTGCCAGCAGTCCGGGACAGGGGAACAATGAGCAGTTCTTC,CASSPGQGNNEQFF
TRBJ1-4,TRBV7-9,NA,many,TGTGCCAGCAGCAAAAGCCAAGGTGGTAATGAAAAACTGTTTTTT,CASSKSQGGNEKLFF
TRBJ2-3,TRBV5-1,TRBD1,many,TGCGCCAGTCAACAGGGGGCGCTTGTTACAGATACGCAGTATTTT,CASQQGALVTDTQYF
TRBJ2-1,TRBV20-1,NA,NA,TGCAGTGCTAGATCGTCAGGGTACAGGTCCTACAATGAGCAGTTCTTC,CSARSSGYRSYNEQFF
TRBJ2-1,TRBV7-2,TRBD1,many,TGTGCCAGCAGCTCTAGGCCCGGGACAGACTACAATGAGCAGTTCTTC,CASSSRPGTDYNEQFF
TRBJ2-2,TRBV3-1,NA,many,TGTGCCAGCAGCCAAGATTGGGAGCTGTTTTTT,CASSQDWELFF
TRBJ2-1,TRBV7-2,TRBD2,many,TGTGCCAGCAGCTCCGCAGGACTAGCGAATGAGCAGTTCTTC,CASSSAGLANEQFF
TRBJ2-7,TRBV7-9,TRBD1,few,TGTGCCAGCAGAGGACAGGGAACCTACGAGCAGTACTTC,CASRGQGTYEQYF
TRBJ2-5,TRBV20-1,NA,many,TGCAGTGCTAGCGCGAGTTTGGGGGGGCGGAAGGAGACCCAGTACTTC,CSASASLGGRKETQYF
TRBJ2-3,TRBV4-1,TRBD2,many,TGCGCCAGCAGCCAGGGACTAGCGGGAGGGCCAGATACGCAGTATTTT,CASSQGLAGGPDTQYF